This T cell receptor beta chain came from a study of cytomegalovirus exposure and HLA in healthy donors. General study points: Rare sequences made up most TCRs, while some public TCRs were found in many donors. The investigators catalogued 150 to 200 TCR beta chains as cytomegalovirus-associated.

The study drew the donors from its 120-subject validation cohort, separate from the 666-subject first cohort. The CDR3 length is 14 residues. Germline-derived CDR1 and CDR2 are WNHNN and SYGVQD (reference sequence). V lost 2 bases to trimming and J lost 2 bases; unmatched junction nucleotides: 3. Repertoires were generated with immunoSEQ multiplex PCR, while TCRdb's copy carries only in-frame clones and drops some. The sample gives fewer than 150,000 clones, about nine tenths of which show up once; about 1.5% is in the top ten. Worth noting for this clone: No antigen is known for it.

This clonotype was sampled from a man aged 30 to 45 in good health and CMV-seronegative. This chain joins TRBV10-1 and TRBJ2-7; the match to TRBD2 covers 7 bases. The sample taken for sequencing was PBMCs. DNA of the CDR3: TGCGCCAGCAGTGAGACTAGCGAGGCCTACGAGCAGTACTTC. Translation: CASSETSEAYEQYF.